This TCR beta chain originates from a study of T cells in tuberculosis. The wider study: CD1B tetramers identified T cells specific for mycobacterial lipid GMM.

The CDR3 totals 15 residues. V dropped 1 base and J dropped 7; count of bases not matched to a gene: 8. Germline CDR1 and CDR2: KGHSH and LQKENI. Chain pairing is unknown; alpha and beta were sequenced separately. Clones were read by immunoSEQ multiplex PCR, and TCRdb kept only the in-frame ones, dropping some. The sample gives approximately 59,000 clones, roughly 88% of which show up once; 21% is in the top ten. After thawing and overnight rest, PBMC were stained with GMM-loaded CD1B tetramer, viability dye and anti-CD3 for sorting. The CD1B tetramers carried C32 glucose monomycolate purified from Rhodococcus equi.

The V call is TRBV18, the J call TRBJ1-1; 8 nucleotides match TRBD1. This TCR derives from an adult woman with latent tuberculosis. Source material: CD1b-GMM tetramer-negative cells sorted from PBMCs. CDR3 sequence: CASSPRGQVTSEAFF. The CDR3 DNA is TGTGCCAGCTCACCACGGGGACAGGTCACGAGTGAAGCTTTCTTT.